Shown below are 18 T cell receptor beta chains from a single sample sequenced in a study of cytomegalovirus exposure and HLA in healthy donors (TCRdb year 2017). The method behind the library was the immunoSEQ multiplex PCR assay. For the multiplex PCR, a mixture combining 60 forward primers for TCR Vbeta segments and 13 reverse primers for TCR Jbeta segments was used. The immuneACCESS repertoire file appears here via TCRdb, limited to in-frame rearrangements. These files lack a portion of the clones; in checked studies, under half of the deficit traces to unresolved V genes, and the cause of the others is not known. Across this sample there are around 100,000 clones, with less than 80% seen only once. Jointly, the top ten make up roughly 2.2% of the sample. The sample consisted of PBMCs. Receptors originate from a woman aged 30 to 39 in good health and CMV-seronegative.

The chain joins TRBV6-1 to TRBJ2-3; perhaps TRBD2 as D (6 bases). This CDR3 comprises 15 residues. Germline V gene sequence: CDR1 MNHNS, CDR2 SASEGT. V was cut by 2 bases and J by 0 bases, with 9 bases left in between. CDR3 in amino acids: CASSEWSGSTDTQYF. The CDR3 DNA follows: TGTGCCAGCAGTGAATGGAGCGGGAGCACAGATACGCAGTATTTT.

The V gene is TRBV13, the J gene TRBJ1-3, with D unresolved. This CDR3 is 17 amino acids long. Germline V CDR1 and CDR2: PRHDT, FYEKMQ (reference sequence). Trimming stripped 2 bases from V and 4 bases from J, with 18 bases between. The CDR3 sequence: CASSLPAGSISGNTIYF. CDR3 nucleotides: TGTGCCAGCAGCTTACCGGCAGGATCCATCTCGGGAAACACCATATATTTT.

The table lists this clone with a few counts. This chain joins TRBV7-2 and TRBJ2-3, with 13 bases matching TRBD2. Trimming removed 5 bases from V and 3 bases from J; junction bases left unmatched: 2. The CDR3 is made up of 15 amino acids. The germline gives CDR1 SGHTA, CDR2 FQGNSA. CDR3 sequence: CASSLGLAGTDTQYF. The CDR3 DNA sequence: TGTGCCAGCAGCCTGGGACTAGCGGGAACAGATACGCAGTATTTT.

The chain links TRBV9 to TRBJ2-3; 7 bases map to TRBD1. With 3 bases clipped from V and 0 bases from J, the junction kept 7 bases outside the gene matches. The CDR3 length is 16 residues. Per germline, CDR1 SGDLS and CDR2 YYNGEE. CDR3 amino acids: CASSGRDSLSTDTQYF. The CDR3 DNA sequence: TGTGCCAGCAGCGGCCGGGACAGCCTTAGCACAGATACGCAGTATTTT.

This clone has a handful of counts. CDR3 in amino acids: CASSQAGDYNEQFF. CDR3 coding DNA: TGTGCCAGCAGCCAAGCGGGAGATTACAATGAGCAGTTCTTC. The chain combines TRBV5-4 with TRBJ2-1, with 8 bases identical to TRBD2. J was trimmed by 4 bases and V by 4 bases; bases with no gene match: 4. CDR1 is SGHNT, CDR2 YYREEE, per germline (reference sequence). The CDR3 sequence is 14 residues long.

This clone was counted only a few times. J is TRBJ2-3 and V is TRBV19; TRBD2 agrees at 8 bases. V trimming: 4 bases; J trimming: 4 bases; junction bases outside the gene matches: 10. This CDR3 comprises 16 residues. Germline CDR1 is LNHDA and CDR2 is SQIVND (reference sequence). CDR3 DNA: TGTGCCAGTAGTACAGAAGCGGGAGCCTTTGCAGATACGCAGTATTTT. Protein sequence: CASSTEAGAFADTQYF.

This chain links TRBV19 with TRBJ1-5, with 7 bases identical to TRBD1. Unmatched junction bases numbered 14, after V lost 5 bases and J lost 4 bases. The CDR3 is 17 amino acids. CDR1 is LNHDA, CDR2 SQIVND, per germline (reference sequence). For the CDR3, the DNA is TGTGCCAGTAGTGTATACAGGGGACCCCAGCAGAATCAGCCCCAGCATTTT. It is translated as CASSVYRGPQQNQPQHF.

CDR3 sequence reads: CASSLGAGGAGYGYTF. The CDR3 DNA sequence: TGTGCCAGCAGCTTGGGGGCAGGGGGCGCCGGCTATGGCTACACCTTC. V is TRBV5-6 and J is TRBJ1-2; 8 bases map to TRBD1. The CDR3 totals 16 residues. V was pared by 0 bases and J by 4 bases, with 8 bases of the junction left unmatched. The V gene's germline CDR1 is SGHDT and CDR2 YYEEEE. The entire variable domain, with the rest obtained from reference TRBV5-6 and TRBJ1-2, is as follows: DAGVTQSPTHLIKTRGQQVTLRCSPKSGHDTVSWYQQALGQGPQFIFQYYEEEERQRGNFPDRFSGHQFPNYSSELNVNALLLGDSALYLCASSLGAGGAGYGYTFGSGTRLTVV.

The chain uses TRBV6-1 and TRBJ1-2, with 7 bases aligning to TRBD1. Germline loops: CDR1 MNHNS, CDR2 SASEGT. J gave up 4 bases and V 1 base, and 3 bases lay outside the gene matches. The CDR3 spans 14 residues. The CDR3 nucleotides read TGTGCCAGCAGTGAAGTGGCAGGGGGCTATGGCTACACCTTC. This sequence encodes CASSEVAGGYGYTF.

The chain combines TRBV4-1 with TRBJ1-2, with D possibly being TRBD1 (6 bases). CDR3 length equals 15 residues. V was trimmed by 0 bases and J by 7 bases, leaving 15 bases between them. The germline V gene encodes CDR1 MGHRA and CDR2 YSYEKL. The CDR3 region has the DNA TGCGCCAGCAGCCAAGAAATTCAGGGGCTCGGTGGCTACACCTTC. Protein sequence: CASSQEIQGLGGYTF.

The CDR3, as DNA: TGTGCCAGCAGCTTAGTGACAGGGGTAAATGAAAAACTGTTTTTT. Translation: CASSLVTGVNEKLFF. The gene calls are TRBV7-9 and TRBJ1-4; 8 bases match TRBD1. Trimming removed 1 base from V and 5 bases from J; junction bases left unmatched: 3. CDR1 is SEHNR and CDR2 is FQNEAQ in the germline V gene (reference sequence). This CDR3 is 15 amino acids long.

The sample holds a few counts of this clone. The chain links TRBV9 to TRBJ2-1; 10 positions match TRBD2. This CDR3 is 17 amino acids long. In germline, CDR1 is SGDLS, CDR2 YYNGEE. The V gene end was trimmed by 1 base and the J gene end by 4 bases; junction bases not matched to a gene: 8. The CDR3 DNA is TGTGCCAGCAGCGTAAGGCCAAGCGGGAGGGATTACAATGAGCAGTTCTTC. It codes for CASSVRPSGRDYNEQFF.

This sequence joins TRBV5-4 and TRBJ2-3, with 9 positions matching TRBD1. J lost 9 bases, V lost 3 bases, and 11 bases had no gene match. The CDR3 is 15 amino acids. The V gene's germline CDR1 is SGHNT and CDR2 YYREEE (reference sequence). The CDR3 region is CASSSQQGAEGTQYF. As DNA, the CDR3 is TGTGCCAGCAGCTCCCAACAGGGGGCCGAGGGCACGCAGTATTTT.

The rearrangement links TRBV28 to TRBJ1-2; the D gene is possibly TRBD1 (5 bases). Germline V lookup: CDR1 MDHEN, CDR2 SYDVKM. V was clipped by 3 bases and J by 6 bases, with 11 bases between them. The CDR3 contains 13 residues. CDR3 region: CASSFSGSHGYTF. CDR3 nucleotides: TGTGCCAGCAGTTTCTCAGGGTCCCATGGCTACACCTTC.

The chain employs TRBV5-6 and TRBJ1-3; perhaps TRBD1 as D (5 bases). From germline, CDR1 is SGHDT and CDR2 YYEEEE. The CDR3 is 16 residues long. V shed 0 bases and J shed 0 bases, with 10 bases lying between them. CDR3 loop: CASSLAGRDSGNTIYF. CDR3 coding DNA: TGTGCCAGCAGCTTGGCAGGGAGGGACTCTGGAAACACCATATATTTT.

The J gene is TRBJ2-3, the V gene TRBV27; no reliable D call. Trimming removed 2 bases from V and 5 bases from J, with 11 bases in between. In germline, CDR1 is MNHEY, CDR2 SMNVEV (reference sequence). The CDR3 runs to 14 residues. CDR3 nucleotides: TGTGCCAGCAGTTTAAGAGAATCTAGAGATACGCAGTATTTT. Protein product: CASSLRESRDTQYF.

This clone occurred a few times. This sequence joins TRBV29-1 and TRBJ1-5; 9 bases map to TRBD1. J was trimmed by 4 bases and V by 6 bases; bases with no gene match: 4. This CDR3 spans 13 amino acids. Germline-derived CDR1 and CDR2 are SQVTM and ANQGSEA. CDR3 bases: TGCAGCGTCGGTGGGACAGGGAATCAGCCCCAGCATTTT. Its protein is CSVGGTGNQPQHF. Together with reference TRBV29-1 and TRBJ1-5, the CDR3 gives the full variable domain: SAVISQKPSRDICQRGTSLTIQCQVDSQVTMMFWYRQQPGQSLTLIATANQGSEATYESGFVIDKFPISRPNLTFSTLTVSNMSPEDSSIYLCSVGGTGNQPQHFGDGTRLSIL.

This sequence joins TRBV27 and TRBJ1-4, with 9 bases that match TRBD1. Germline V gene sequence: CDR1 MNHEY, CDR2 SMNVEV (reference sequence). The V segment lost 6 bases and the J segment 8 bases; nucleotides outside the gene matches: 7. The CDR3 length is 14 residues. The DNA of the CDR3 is TGTGCCAGCAGCTCCACAGGGGGCTTAGAAAAACTGTTTTTT. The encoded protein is CASSSTGGLEKLFF. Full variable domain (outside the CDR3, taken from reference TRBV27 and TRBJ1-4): EAQVTQNPRYLITVTGKKLTVTCSQNMNHEYMSWYRQDPGLGLRQIYYSMNVEVTDKGDVPEGYKVSRKEKRNFPLILESPSPNQTSLYFCASSSTGGLEKLFFGSGTQLSVL.